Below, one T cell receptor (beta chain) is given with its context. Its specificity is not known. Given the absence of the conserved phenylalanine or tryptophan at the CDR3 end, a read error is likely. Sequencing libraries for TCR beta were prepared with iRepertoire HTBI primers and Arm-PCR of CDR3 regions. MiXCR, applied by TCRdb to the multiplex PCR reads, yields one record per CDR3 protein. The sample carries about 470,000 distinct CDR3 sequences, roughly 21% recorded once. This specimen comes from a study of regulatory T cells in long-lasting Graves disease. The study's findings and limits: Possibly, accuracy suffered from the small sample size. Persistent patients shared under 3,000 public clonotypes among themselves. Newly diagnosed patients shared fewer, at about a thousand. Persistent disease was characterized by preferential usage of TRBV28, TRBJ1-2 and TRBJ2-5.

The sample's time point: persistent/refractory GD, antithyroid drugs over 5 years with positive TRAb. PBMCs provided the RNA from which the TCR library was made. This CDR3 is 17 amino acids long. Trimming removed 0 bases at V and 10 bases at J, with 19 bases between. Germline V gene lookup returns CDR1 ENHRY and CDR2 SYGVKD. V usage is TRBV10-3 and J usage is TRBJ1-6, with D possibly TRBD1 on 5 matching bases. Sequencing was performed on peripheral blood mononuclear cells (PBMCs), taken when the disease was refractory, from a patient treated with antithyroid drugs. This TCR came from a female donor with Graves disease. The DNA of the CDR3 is TGTGCCATCAGTGAGTCGTTCGATCCTACGCGGGGCTCACCCCTCCACGTT. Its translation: CAISESFDPTRGSPLHV.